The rows below give T cell receptor beta chains drawn from one sample of a study of cytomegalovirus exposure and HLA in healthy donors. Sequencing was performed with immunoSEQ multiplex PCR; in TCRdb, only in-frame clones are kept and a portion is missing. There are 84,000 or so clones in the sample; over 75% occur only once, and around 15% lies in the top ten. The specimen sequenced was PBMCs. The source is a human donor in good health. Each CDR3 is given with its conserved first and last residue. The D gene is left open where the match is weak. The size field is filled for only some rows; it gives once, few, many or a size class.

>TRBD1|-|TRBJ2-7|TRBV6-5
CASRTGLGHEQYF
TGTGCCAGCAGGACAGGGTTAGGGCACGAGCAGTACTTC
>-|-|TRBJ1-1|TRBV30
CAWSFVRGEAFF
TGTGCCTGGAGTTTTGTGCGGGGGGAGGCTTTCTTT
>-|-|TRBJ2-7|TRBV5-8
CASSLGAPVTYEQYF
TGTGCCAGCAGCTTGGGGGCACCTGTTACCTACGAGCAGTACTTC
>-|-|TRBJ1-2|TRBV6-5
CASSRTLTGGYTF
TGTGCCAGCAGCCGGACTTTAACGGGTGGCTACACCTTC
>-|once|TRBJ2-5|TRBV29-1
CSVVLADGTQYF
TGCAGCGTTGTATTAGCAGATGGGACCCAGTACTTC
>TRBD1|-|TRBJ2-1|TRBV4-3
CASSPLTGATDNEQFF
TGCGCCAGCAGCCCATTAACAGGGGCTACGGACAATGAGCAGTTCTTC
>-|-|TRBJ1-2|TRBV7-9
CASRADRSGYTF
TGTGCCAGCAGGGCCGACAGGAGCGGCTACACCTTC
>-|-|TRBJ2-2|TRBV5-4
CASSSPPLSDTGELFF
TGTGCCAGCAGCTCCCCCCCCCTTAGTGACACCGGGGAGCTGTTTTTT
>-|-|TRBJ2-5|TRBV12-5
CASGLVGGVQETQYF
TGTGCTAGTGGTTTGGTAGGCGGGGTCCAAGAGACCCAGTACTTC
>-|once|TRBJ1-5|TRBV29-1
CSVADGINSNQPQHF
TGCAGCGTCGCGGACGGGATTAATAGCAATCAGCCCCAGCATTTT
>-|-|TRBJ2-1|TRBV15
CATSRDFGSPGEQFF
TGTGCCACCAGCAGAGATTTCGGTTCCCCGGGTGAGCAGTTCTTC
>-|-|TRBJ2-2|TRBV5-4
CASSFRGNGELFF
TGTGCCAGCAGCTTCCGGGGTAACGGGGAGCTGTTTTTT
>TRBD2|-|TRBJ2-1|TRBV7-6
CASSLAPSGGYNEQFF
TGTGCCAGCAGCTTAGCTCCCAGCGGGGGGTACAATGAGCAGTTCTTC
>-|-|TRBJ2-2|TRBV25-1
CASSEFFGGTNTGELFF
TGTGCCAGCAGTGAATTTTTCGGTGGGACTAACACCGGGGAGCTGTTTTTT
>TRBD1|-|TRBJ1-1|TRBV27
CASSSQGAGTEAFF
TGTGCCAGCAGTTCGCAGGGGGCGGGAACTGAAGCTTTCTTT
>-|few|TRBJ1-4|TRBV5-1
CASRGTGGREKLFF
TGCGCCAGCAGGGGGACCGGGGGTCGTGAAAAACTGTTTTTT
>-|-|TRBJ1-1|TRBV5-4
CASTKEGNMNTEAFF
TGTGCCAGCACCAAGGAGGGAAACATGAACACTGAAGCTTTCTTT
>-|-|TRBJ2-5|TRBV19
CASSDVHGAFGETQYF
TGTGCCAGTAGCGACGTTCATGGGGCCTTTGGGGAGACCCAGTACTTC
>-|-|TRBJ2-5|TRBV4-3
CASSQDGGGRETQYF
TGCGCCAGCAGCCAAGACGGAGGGGGCAGGGAGACCCAGTACTTC
>-|once|TRBJ2-1|TRBV7-9
CASSPRGISYNEQFF
TGTGCCAGCAGCCCAAGGGGGATTTCCTACAATGAGCAGTTCTTC
>TRBD1|-|TRBJ2-7|TRBV5-5
CASSLVLRDSPYEQYF
TGTGCCAGCAGCTTGGTTCTCCGGGACAGCCCCTACGAGCAGTACTTC
>-|-|TRBJ2-1|TRBV27
CASNPLGQAHNEQFF
TGTGCCAGCAACCCCCTGGGGCAGGCTCACAATGAGCAGTTCTTC
>-|-|TRBJ2-5|TRBV5-1
CASSRGGGNRETQYF
TGCGCCAGCAGCCGCGGCGGAGGGAACCGGGAGACCCAGTACTTC
>TRBD1|-|TRBJ2-7|TRBV5-6
CASYPRDRSYEQYF
TGTGCCAGCTACCCCCGGGACAGGTCCTACGAGCAGTACTTC
>-|once|TRBJ1-4|TRBV7-9
CASSLGGRWDEKLFF
TGTGCCAGCAGCTTGGGGGGACGGTGGGATGAAAAACTGTTTTTT
>-|-|TRBJ1-1|TRBV6-6
CASSYRGGTSTEAFF
TGTGCCAGCAGTTACAGGGGAGGCACCAGCACTGAAGCTTTCTTT
>TRBD2|-|TRBJ2-5|TRBV6-5
CAIRTSGDHSAQYF
TGTGCCATACGGACTAGCGGGGACCATTCGGCCCAGTACTTC
>TRBD1|medium-sized|TRBJ1-1|TRBV10-3
CAISESGTVNTEAFF
TGTGCCATCAGTGAATCCGGGACAGTGAACACTGAAGCTTTCTTT
>TRBD1|-|TRBJ1-2|TRBV2
CATTTGLSYGYTF
TGTGCCACCACGACAGGGTTGAGCTATGGCTACACCTTC
>-|-|TRBJ2-7|TRBV5-1
CASSLTLTEYEQYF
TGCGCCAGCAGCTTGACCTTGACAGAGTACGAGCAGTACTTC
>-|-|TRBJ1-1|TRBV7-6
CASSSPMNTEAFF
TGTGCCAGCAGCTCCCCTATGAACACTGAAGCTTTCTTT
>-|-|TRBJ1-4|TRBV6-5
CASSYGGAANEKLFF
TGTGCCAGCAGTTACGGGGGGGCAGCTAATGAAAAACTGTTTTTT
>-|-|TRBJ2-3|TRBV6-5
CASTYQDTQYF
TGTGCCAGCACCTACCAAGATACGCAGTATTTT
>-|-|TRBJ2-1|TRBV20-1
CSARLSNEQFF
TGCAGTGCTAGACTGTCGAATGAGCAGTTCTTC
>TRBD1|-|TRBJ2-7|TRBV6-1
CASSEANRDRGYEQYF
TGTGCCAGCAGTGAAGCAAACCGGGACAGGGGCTACGAGCAGTACTTC
>-|-|TRBJ1-6|TRBV27
CASSWGGTNSPLHF
TGTGCCAGCAGTTGGGGGGGGACCAATTCACCCCTCCACTTT
>TRBD1|-|TRBJ1-6|TRBV6-5
CASSYGTGFSPLHF
TGTGCCAGCAGTTACGGGACAGGGTTTTCACCCCTCCACTTT
>-|once|TRBJ2-7|TRBV6-5
CASSYSGRGSYEQYF
TGTGCCAGCAGTTACTCGGGGAGAGGCTCCTACGAGCAGTACTTC
>-|-|TRBJ1-1|TRBV15
CATSNLKTGGTFF
TGTGCCACCAGCAACCTTAAAACCGGGGGGACTTTCTTT
>TRBD1|-|TRBJ1-6|TRBV6-4
CASRATGANSPLHF
TGTGCCAGCAGGGCGACAGGGGCCAATTCACCCCTCCACTTT
>-|-|TRBJ2-7|TRBV13
CASSLGTGPEQYF
TGTGCCAGCAGCCTTGGAACAGGGCCCGAGCAGTACTTC
>-|-|TRBJ1-1|TRBV5-1
CASSLAVYGGRNTEAFF
TGCGCCAGCAGCTTGGCCGTATACGGGGGGAGGAACACTGAAGCTTTCTTT
>TRBD1|-|TRBJ1-5|TRBV18
CASSPIGQGTQPQHF
TGTGCCAGCTCACCCATTGGACAGGGCACTCAGCCCCAGCATTTT
>-|-|TRBJ2-1|TRBV27
CASRGWDEQFF
TGTGCCAGCAGGGGCTGGGATGAGCAGTTCTTC
>-|-|TRBJ2-7|TRBV29-1
CSVEQGNRDEQYF
TGCAGCGTTGAACAGGGGAATAGAGACGAGCAGTACTTC
>-|-|TRBJ1-1|TRBV6-5
CASSYYGGSVRPAFF
TGTGCCAGCAGTTATTACGGGGGGTCGGTCCGTCCCGCTTTCTTT
>-|-|TRBJ1-1|TRBV4-1
CASSQDKPGRTEAFF
TGCGCCAGCAGCCAAGATAAGCCCGGGAGGACTGAAGCTTTCTTT
>-|-|TRBJ2-7|TRBV19
CASSKGPTGEQYF
TGTGCCAGTAGTAAGGGGCCCACTGGCGAGCAGTACTTC
>-|few|TRBJ1-5|TRBV5-6
CASSLGGGGGNQPQNF
TGTGCCAGCAGCTTGGGAGGGGGGGGCGGCAATCAGCCCCAGAATTTT
>TRBD1|-|TRBJ1-5|TRBV6-5
CASSRTGGNQPQHF
TGTGCCAGCAGCCGGACAGGGGGCAATCAGCCCCAGCATTTT
>-|-|TRBJ1-1|TRBV5-5
CASSFGTYNTEAFF
TGTGCCAGCAGCTTCGGGACATATAACACTGAAGCTTTCTTT
>-|-|TRBJ1-1|TRBV10-3
CAISEDSSNTEAFF
TGTGCCATCAGTGAAGACAGCTCGAACACTGAAGCTTTCTTT
>-|-|TRBJ2-7|TRBV29-1
CSVGGEGPLEQYF
TGCAGCGTTGGGGGTGAGGGTCCCCTAGAGCAGTACTTC
>-|-|TRBJ1-4|TRBV25-1
CASSEAGRNEKLFF
TGTGCCAGCAGTGAGGCCGGGAGGAATGAAAAACTGTTTTTT
>-|-|TRBJ1-2|TRBV19
CASKKGPGYTF
TGTGCCAGTAAGAAGGGGCCGGGCTACACCTTC
>TRBD2|-|TRBJ2-4|TRBV19
CASSIDRGLAVQGNIQYF
TGTGCCAGTAGTATAGATCGTGGACTAGCGGTTCAGGGGAACATTCAGTACTTC
>-|-|TRBJ2-1|TRBV11-3
CASSGDGYNEQFF
TGTGCCAGCAGCGGAGACGGGTACAATGAGCAGTTCTTC